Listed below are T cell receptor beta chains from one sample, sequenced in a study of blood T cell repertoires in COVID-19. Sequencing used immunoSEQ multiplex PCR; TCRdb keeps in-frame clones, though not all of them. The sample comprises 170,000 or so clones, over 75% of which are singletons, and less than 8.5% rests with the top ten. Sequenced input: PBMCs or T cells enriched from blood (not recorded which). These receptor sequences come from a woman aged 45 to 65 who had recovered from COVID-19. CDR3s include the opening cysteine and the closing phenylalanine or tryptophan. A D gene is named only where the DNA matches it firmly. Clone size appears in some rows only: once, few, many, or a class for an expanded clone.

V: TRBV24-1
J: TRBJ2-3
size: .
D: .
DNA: TGTGCCACCAGTGAGAAAACCCGGGACATCTCTAGCACAGATACGCAGTATTTT
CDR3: CATSEKTRDISSTDTQYF

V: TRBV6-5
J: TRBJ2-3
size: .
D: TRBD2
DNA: TGTGCCAGCAGTTACGGGACTAGCGGGGGAGATACGCAGTATTTT
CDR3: CASSYGTSGGDTQYF

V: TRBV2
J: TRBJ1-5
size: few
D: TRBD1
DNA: TGTGCCAGCAGGGGGACAGTTAGCAATCAGCCCCAGCATTTT
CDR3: CASRGTVSNQPQHF

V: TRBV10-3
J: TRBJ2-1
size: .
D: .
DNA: TGTGCCATCAGTGGCGGGATGGACTACAATGAGCAGTTCTTC
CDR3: CAISGGMDYNEQFF

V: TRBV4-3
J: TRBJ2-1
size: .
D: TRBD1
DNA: TGCGCCAGCAGCCAACGTTTTGACAGGGTGGGGAATGAGCAGTTCTTC
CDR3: CASSQRFDRVGNEQFF

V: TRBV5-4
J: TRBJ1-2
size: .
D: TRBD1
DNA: TGTGCCAGCAGCAAGGGACAGGGTGTTTCTGGCTACACCTTC
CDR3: CASSKGQGVSGYTF

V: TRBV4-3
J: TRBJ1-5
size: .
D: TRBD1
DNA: TGCGCCAGCAGCCAAGTAGGAGGGGGCGGGCAGCCCCAGCATTTT
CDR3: CASSQVGGGGQPQHF

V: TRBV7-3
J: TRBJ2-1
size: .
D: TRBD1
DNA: TGTGCCAGCAGCGCACAGGGGTCCAACAATGAGCAGTTCTTC
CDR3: CASSAQGSNNEQFF

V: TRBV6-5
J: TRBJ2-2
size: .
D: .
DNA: TGTGCCAGCAGCCCCCTTCCCAGGCCAGGGGAGCTGTTTTTT
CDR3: CASSPLPRPGELFF

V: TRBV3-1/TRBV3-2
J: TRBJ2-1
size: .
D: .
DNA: TGTGCCAGCAGCCCCAACCCGGGGGCCTACAATGAGCAGTTCTTC
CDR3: CASSPNPGAYNEQFF

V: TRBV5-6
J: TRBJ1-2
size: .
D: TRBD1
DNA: TGTGCCAGCAGCTACCGGACAGGGGGCGGCTATGGCTACACCTTC
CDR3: CASSYRTGGGYGYTF

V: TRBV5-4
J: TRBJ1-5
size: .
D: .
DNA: TGTGCCAGCAGCTTGACAGGGAGCAATCAGCCCCAGCATTTT
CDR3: CASSLTGSNQPQHF

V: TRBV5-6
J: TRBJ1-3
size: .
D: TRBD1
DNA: TGTGCCAGCAGCTGGTCGACAGGGCCGGATTTTCCTGGAAACACCATATATTTT
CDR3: CASSWSTGPDFPGNTIYF

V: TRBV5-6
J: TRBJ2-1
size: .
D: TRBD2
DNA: TGTGCCAGCAGCAACCCCCTAGCGGGTTCCTACAATGAGCAGTTCTTC
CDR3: CASSNPLAGSYNEQFF